Listed below are T cell receptor beta chains from one sample, sequenced in a study of blood T cell repertoires in COVID-19. The method was immunoSEQ multiplex PCR; TCRdb's version includes in-frame clones alone and lacks a portion of them. The table shows hundreds of thousands of clones, with about 88% occurring only once. The sequencing sample was made of peripheral blood. These receptors all come from a woman aged 55 to 70 with COVID-19, enrolled during active disease. Each CDR3 is given with its conserved first and last residue. D genes are given only for firm matches. Clone size is not always given. Where it is, it says once, few, many or a class for expanded clones.

v_gene	j_gene	abundance	d_gene	CDR3aa	CDR3nt
TRBV11-3	TRBJ2-7	.	TRBD2	CASSSWVELSGGYYEQYF	TGTGCCAGCAGCTCGTGGGTGGAACTGAGCGGGGGATACTACGAGCAGTACTTC
TRBV7-8	TRBJ2-7	.	TRBD2	CASSLAKGGGSFYEQYF	TGTGCCAGCAGCTTAGCGAAGGGCGGGGGGTCCTTTTACGAGCAGTACTTC
TRBV7-7	TRBJ2-5	.	TRBD1	CASSSKDRGLQETQYF	TGTGCCAGCAGCTCCAAGGACAGGGGGCTCCAAGAGACCCAGTACTTC
TRBV7-9	TRBJ1-1	once	.	CASSPGMAEAFF	TGTGCCAGCAGCCCGGGAATGGCTGAAGCTTTCTTT
TRBV7-3	TRBJ2-1	.	.	CASSSTRPHRGPYNEQFF	TGTGCCAGCAGCTCTACGAGGCCCCACAGAGGGCCCTACAATGAGCAGTTCTTC
TRBV4-1	TRBJ1-2	once	.	CASSQVGQPLYGYTF	TGCGCCAGCAGCCAAGTCGGACAGCCCCTTTATGGCTACACCTTC
TRBV11-2	TRBJ2-6	.	.	CASRQTTGSSGANVLTF	TGTGCCAGCAGACAAACTACAGGGAGCTCTGGGGCCAACGTCCTGACTTTC
TRBV4-1	TRBJ1-4	.	.	CASSLQQGTTNEKLFF	TGCGCCAGCAGCCTCCAACAGGGAACAACTAATGAAAAACTGTTTTTT
TRBV12-3/TRBV12-4	TRBJ1-3	.	.	CASRTAGLRPIYF	TGTGCCAGCAGGACCGCGGGGCTGCGGCCCATATATTTT
TRBV10-3	TRBJ1-6	few	.	CAISANSNVSPLHF	TGTGCCATCAGTGCCAACAGTAATGTTTCACCCCTCCACTTT
TRBV2	TRBJ2-5	.	.	CASDRSRGTQYF	TGTGCCAGTGACAGGTCCCGAGGAACCCAGTACTTC
TRBV5-1	TRBJ2-1	.	TRBD1	CASSLTGDEQFF	TGCGCCAGCAGCTTAACAGGGGATGAGCAGTTCTTC
TRBV11-3	TRBJ1-4	.	TRBD1	CASSLDSTGTHSLNNEKLFF	TGTGCCAGCAGCTTAGACTCGACAGGGACCCACTCGTTAAATAATGAAAAACTGTTTTTT
TRBV6-5	TRBJ2-7	.	.	CASSYSPQGPYEQYF	TGTGCCAGCAGTTACTCCCCCCAGGGTCCCTACGAGCAGTACTTC
TRBV25-1	TRBJ1-2	.	TRBD1	CASSEIGTGKNYGYTF	TGTGCCAGCAGTGAGATAGGGACAGGCAAGAACTATGGCTACACCTTC
TRBV6-5	TRBJ2-5	.	.	CASSINAGTQYF	TGTGCCAGCAGCATTAACGCAGGGACCCAGTACTTC
TRBV29-1	TRBJ2-1	.	.	CSVGQGGYNEQFF	TGCAGCGTTGGTCAGGGCGGCTACAATGAGCAGTTCTTC
TRBV5-1	TRBJ1-1	.	TRBD1	CASSEQGSQTEAFF	TGCGCCAGCAGCGAACAGGGGAGTCAAACTGAAGCTTTCTTT
TRBV4-2	TRBJ2-7	.	TRBD2	CASSQSSGGALYEQYF	TGTGCCAGCAGCCAATCTAGCGGGGGGGCTCTATACGAGCAGTACTTC
TRBV7-8	TRBJ1-6	.	.	CASSLMGQGLNSPLHF	TGTGCCAGCAGCTTAATGGGGCAGGGGTTGAATTCACCCCTCCACTTT
TRBV4-3	TRBJ1-6	few	.	CASSQAGTVDSPLHF	TGCGCCAGCAGCCAAGCCGGGACTGTAGATTCACCCCTCCACTTT
TRBV6-5	TRBJ1-2	.	TRBD1	CASSLSPGTGYGYTF	TGTGCCAGCAGTTTATCCCCCGGGACAGGGTATGGCTACACCTTC
TRBV19	TRBJ1-2	.	TRBD1	CASSILGQGNYGYTF	TGTGCCAGTAGTATCCTTGGACAGGGAAACTATGGCTACACCTTC